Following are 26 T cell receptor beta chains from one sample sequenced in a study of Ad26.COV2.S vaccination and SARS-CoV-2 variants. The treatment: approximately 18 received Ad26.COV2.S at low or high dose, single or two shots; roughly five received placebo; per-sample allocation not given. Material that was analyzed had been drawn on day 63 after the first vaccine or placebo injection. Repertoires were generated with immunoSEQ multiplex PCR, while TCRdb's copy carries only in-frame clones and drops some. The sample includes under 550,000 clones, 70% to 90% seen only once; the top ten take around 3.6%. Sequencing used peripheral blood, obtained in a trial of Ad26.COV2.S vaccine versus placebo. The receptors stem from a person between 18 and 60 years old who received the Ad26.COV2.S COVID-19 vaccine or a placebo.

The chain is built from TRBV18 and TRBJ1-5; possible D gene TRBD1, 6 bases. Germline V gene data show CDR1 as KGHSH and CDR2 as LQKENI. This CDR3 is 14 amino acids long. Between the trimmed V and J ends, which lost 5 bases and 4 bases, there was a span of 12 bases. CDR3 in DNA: TGTGCCAGCTCAACCGGGGGCGGGAATCAGCCCCAGCATTTT. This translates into CASSTGGGNQPQHF. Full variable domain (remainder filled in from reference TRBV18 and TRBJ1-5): NAGVMQNPRHLVRRRGQEARLRCSPMKGHSHVYWYRQLPEEGLKFMVYLQKENIIDESGMPKERFSAEFPKEGPSILRIQQVVRGDSAAYFCASSTGGGNQPQHFGDGTRLSIL.

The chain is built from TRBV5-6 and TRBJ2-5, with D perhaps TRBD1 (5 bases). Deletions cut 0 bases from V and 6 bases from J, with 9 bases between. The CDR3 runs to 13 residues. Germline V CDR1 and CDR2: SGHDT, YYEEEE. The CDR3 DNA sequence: TGTGCCAGCAGCTTGGCTGGGGCGCAGACCCAGTACTTC. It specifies CASSLAGAQTQYF.

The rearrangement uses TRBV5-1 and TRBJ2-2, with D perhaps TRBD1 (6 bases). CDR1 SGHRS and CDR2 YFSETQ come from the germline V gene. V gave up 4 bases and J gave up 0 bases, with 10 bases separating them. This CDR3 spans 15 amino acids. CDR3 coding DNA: TGCGCCAGCAGCCAGGGGACACCGAACACCGGGGAGCTGTTTTTT. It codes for CASSQGTPNTGELFF.

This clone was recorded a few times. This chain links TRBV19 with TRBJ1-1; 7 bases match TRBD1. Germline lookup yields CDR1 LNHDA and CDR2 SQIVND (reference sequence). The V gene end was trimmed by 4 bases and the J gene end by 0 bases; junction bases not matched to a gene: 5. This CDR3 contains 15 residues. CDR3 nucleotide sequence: TGTGCCAGTAGTACCCGACAGGGTTTGAACACTGAAGCTTTCTTT. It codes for CASSTRQGLNTEAFF. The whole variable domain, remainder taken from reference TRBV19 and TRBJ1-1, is DGGITQSPKYLFRKEGQNVTLSCEQNLNHDAMYWYRQDPGQGLRLIYYSQIVNDFQKGDIAEGYSVSREKKESFPLTVTSAQKNPTAFYLCASSTRQGLNTEAFFGQGTRLTVV.

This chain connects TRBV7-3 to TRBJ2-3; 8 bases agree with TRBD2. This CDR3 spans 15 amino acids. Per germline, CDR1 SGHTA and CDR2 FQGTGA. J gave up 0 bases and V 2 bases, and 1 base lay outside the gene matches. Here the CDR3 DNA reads TGTGCCAGCAGCTTACAGCGGGGGAGCACAGATACGCAGTATTTT. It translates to CASSLQRGSTDTQYF.

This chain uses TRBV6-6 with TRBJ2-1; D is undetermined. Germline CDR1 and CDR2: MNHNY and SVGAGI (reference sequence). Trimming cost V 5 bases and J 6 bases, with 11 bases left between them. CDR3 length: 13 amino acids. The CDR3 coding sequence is TGTGCCAGCAGTACGGCATCGGGCAATGAGCAGTTCTTC. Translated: CASSTASGNEQFF.

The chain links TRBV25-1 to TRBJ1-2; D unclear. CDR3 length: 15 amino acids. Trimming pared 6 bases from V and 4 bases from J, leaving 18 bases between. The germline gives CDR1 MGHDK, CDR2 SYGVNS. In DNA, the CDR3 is TGTGCCAGCAGCGACGTAACCCAAGAGTCCTATGGCTACACCTTC. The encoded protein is CASSDVTQESYGYTF.

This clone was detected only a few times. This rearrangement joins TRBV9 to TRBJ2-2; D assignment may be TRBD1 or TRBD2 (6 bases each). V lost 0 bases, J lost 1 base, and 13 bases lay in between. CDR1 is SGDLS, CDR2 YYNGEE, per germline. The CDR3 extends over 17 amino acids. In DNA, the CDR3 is TGTGCCAGCAGCGTAGCTGAGGGGGGCGGGAACACCGGGGAGCTGTTTTTT. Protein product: CASSVAEGGGNTGELFF.

CDR3 nucleotides: TGTGCCAGTAGTATCCGCCGAGGTGGGATTTCGGTGAACACTGAAGCTTTCTTT. Translation: CASSIRRGGISVNTEAFF. The V gene is TRBV19, the J gene TRBJ1-1; D ambiguous. Germline V gene lookup returns CDR1 LNHDA and CDR2 SQIVND (reference sequence). Trimming cost V 3 bases and J 0 bases, with 20 bases left between them. CDR3 length equals 18 residues.

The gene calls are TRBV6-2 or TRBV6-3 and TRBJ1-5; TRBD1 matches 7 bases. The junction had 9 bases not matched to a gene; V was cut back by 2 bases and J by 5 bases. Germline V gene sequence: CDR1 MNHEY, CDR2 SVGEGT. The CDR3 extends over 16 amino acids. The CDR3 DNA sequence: TGTGCCAGCAGTTACGCCCCAGGGGGTACGGATCAGCCCCAGCATTTT. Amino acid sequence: CASSYAPGGTDQPQHF.

The CDR3 bases are TGCAGCGTTGAAGGGACAGGGCCTGGCACTGAAGCTTTCTTT. It is translated as CSVEGTGPGTEAFF. The rearrangement links TRBV29-1 to TRBJ1-1; 8 bases are a match to TRBD1. The germline CDR1 and CDR2 sequences are SQVTM and ANQGSEA. The CDR3 has 14 amino acids. With V trimmed by 1 base and J by 4 bases, 5 bases remained unmatched. Full variable domain (remainder filled in from reference TRBV29-1 and TRBJ1-1): SAVISQKPSRDICQRGTSLTIQCQVDSQVTMMFWYRQQPGQSLTLIATANQGSEATYESGFVIDKFPISRPNLTFSTLTVSNMSPEDSSIYLCSVEGTGPGTEAFFGQGTRLTVV.

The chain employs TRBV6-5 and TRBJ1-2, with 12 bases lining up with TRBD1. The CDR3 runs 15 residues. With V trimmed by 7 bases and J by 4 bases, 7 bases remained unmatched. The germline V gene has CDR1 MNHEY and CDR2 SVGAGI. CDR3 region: CASKGTGGAGYGYTF. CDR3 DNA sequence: TGTGCCAGCAAGGGGACAGGGGGCGCGGGCTATGGCTACACCTTC.

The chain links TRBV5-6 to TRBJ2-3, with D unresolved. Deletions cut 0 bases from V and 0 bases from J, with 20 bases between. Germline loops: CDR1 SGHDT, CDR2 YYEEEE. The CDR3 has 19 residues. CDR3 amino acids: CASSLVAWASAVSTDTQYF. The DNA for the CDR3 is TGTGCCAGCAGCTTGGTGGCGTGGGCAAGCGCCGTTAGCACAGATACGCAGTATTTT.

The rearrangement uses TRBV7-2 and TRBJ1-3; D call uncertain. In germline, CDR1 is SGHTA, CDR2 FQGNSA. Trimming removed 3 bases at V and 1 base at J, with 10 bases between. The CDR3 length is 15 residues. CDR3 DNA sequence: TGTGCCAGCAGCTTTTCGTCCGGGTCTGGAAACACCATATATTTT. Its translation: CASSFSSGSGNTIYF.

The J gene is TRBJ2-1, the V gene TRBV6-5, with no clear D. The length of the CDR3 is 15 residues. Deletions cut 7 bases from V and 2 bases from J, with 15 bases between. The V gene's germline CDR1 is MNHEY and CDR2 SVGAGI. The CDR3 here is CASIETWGTYNEQFF. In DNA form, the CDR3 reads TGTGCCAGCATCGAAACTTGGGGTACCTACAATGAGCAGTTCTTC.

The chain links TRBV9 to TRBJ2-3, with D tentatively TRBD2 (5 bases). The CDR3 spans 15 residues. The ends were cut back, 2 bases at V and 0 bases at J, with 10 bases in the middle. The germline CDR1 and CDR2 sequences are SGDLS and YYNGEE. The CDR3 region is CASSVSGASTDTQYF. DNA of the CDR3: TGTGCCAGCAGCGTGAGCGGCGCAAGCACAGATACGCAGTATTTT.

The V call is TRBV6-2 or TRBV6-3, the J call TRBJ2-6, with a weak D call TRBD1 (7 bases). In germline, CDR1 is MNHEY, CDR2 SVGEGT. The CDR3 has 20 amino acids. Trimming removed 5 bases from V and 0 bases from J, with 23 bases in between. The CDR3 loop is CASSMGWRDSTYSGANVLTF. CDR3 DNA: TGTGCCAGCAGTATGGGGTGGAGGGACAGTACTTACTCTGGGGCCAACGTCCTGACTTTC.

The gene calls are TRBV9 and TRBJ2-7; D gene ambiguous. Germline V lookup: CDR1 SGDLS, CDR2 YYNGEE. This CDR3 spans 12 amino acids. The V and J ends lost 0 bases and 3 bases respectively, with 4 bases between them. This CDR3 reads CASSVVDYEQYF. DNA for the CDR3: TGTGCCAGCAGCGTAGTGGACTACGAGCAGTACTTC.

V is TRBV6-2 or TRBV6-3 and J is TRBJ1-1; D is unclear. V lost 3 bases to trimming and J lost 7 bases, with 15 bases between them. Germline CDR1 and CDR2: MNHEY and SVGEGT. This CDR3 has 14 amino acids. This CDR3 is CASSYRAGPGEAFF. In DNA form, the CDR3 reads TGTGCCAGCAGTTATAGGGCAGGTCCTGGTGAAGCTTTCTTT.

CDR3 in amino acids: CASSTGETQYF. Written as DNA, the CDR3 is TGCGCCAGCAGCACCGGAGAGACCCAGTACTTC. This chain connects TRBV4-1 to TRBJ2-5; D gene unclear. The CDR3 is 11 residues long. Germline V gene data show CDR1 as MGHRA and CDR2 as YSYEKL. The ends were cut back, 5 bases at V and 4 bases at J, with 5 bases in the middle.

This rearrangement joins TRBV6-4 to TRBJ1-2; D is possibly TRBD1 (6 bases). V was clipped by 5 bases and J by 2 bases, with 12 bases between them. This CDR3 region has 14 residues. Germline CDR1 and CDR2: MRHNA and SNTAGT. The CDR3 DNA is TGTGCCAGCAGTCGGGACATAGGGAACTATGGCTACACCTTC. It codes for CASSRDIGNYGYTF.

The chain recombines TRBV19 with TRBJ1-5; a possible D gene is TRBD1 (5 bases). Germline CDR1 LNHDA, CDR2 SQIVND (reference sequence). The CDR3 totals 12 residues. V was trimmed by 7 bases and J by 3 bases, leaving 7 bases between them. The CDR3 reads CASTGYNQPQHF. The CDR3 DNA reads TGTGCCAGTACAGGGTACAATCAGCCCCAGCATTTT.

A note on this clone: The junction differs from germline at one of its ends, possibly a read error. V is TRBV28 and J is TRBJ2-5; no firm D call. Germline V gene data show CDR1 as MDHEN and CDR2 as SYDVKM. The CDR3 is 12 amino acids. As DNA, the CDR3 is TGTGCCCGCAGGTGTTACCAAGAGACCCAGTACTTC. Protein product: CARRCYQETQYF.

The CDR3 nucleotides are TGCGCCAGCAGCCAAGAACTTTTGAGAGATGAGCAGTTCTTC. Protein sequence: CASSQELLRDEQFF. The chain employs TRBV4-1 and TRBJ2-1; no clear D. CDR3 size: 14 residues. Per the germline V gene, CDR1 is MGHRA and CDR2 is YSYEKL. V was shortened by 0 bases and J by 8 bases, with 11 bases between the two germline ends.

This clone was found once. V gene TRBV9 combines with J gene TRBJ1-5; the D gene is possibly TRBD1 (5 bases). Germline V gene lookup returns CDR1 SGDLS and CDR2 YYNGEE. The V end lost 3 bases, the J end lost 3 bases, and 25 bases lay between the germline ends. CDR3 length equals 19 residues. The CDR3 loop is CASSGGKTHRAGLNQPQHF. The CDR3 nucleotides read TGTGCCAGCAGCGGAGGAAAAACACATAGGGCAGGGCTCAATCAGCCCCAGCATTTT.

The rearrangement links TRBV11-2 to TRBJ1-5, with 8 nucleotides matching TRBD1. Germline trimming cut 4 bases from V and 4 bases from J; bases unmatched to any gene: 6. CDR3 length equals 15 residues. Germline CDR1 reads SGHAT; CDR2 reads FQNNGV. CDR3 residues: CASSWTTGANQPQHF. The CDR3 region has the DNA TGTGCCAGCAGCTGGACGACAGGGGCGAATCAGCCCCAGCATTTT.